The TCR beta chain described here comes from a study of T cell responses to AZD1222 COVID-19 vaccine. General study results and limits: Unmutated variant regions reportedly attract nearly half of all spike-specific TCRs. Dominant CD4 TCR responses targeted spike regions 160-218 and 743-854. Most donors were white British and more were female, and clonal diversity was possibly underestimated.

Both about-4-week and about-12-week second-dose recipients were combined. This clone occurred once. Its antigen is not identified. CDR3 length equals 14 residues. The germline V gene encodes CDR1 SGHRS and CDR2 YFSETQ. The ends lost 4 bases at V and 10 bases at J; junction bases unmatched: 5. Profiling relied on immunoSEQ multiplex PCR, and the TCRdb table lists in-frame clones only, not all of them. The data show 88,000 or so clones, with 70% to 90% seen just once and around 5% held by the top ten. The specimen comprised peripheral blood, sampled 28 days after the second AZD1222 dose. The source is an adult who received the AZD1222 COVID-19 vaccine. This chain links TRBV5-1 with TRBJ1-6, with TRBD1 matching over 10 bases. The CDR3 DNA follows: TGCGCCAGCAGCCCCGGACAGGGGGAATCACCCCTCCACTTT. Protein: CASSPGQGESPLHF.